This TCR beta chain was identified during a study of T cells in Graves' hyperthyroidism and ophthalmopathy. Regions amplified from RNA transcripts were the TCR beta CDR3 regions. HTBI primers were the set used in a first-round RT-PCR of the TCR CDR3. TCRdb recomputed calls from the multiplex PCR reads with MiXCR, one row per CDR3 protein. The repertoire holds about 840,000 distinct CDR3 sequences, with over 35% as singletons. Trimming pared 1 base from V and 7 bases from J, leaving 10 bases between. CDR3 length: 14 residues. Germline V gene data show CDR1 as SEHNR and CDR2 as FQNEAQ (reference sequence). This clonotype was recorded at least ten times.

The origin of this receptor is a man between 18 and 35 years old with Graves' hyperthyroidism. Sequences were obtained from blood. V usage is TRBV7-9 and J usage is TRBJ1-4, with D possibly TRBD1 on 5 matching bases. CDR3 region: CASSLGTGVEKLFF. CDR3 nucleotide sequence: TGTGCCAGCAGCTTAGGCACGGGGGTTGAAAAACTGTTTTTT.